What follows are 24 T cell receptor beta chains derived from one specimen sequenced in a study of CD8+ T cells in alopecia areata. RNA extraction and reverse transcription yielded cDNA as sequencing template. The table came from immunoSEQ multiplex PCR; TCRdb's copy has only in-frame clones and leaves some out. The data hold about 110,000 clones, with about 59% observed a single time. Indicated treatment: oral pan-JAK inhibitor, 5-10 mg twice daily. Here the sequenced sample was CD8+ T cells sorted from blood, taken at week 24, from a patient treated with tofacitinib. All receptors derive from a human donor with alopecia areata.

This clone has more than one count but fewer than ten. V usage is TRBV29-1 and J usage is TRBJ2-5; TRBD1 aligns across 10 bases. Unmatched junction bases numbered 7, after V lost 7 bases and J lost 2 bases. The CDR3 has 14 residues. Germline CDR1 SQVTM, CDR2 ANQGSEA. In DNA, the CDR3 is TGCAGCGCTGACAGGGGGCTAGAGCAAGAGACCCAGTACTTC. This encodes CSADRGLEQETQYF.

V is TRBV27 and J is TRBJ1-5, with a possible D match to TRBD1 (5 bases). V lost 5 bases, J lost 6 bases, and 8 bases lay in between. The CDR3 extends over 12 amino acids. From germline, CDR1 is MNHEY and CDR2 SMNVEV (reference sequence). CDR3: CASSMQGQPQHF. DNA for the CDR3: TGTGCCAGCAGTATGCAGGGTCAGCCCCAGCATTTT.

This chain joins TRBV9 and TRBJ1-6; no clear D gene. CDR1 and CDR2 from the germline V gene are SGDLS and YYNGEE. Trimming cost V 3 bases and J 7 bases, with 17 bases left between them. The length of the CDR3 is 16 residues. This CDR3 reads CASSGTSGGMNSPLHF. CDR3 in DNA: TGTGCCAGCAGCGGGACCTCAGGCGGGATGAATTCACCCCTCCACTTT.

This clone was detected ten times or more. Here the CDR3 DNA reads TGTGCCAGCAAACGACAGGGGGCTCACACTGAAGCTTTCTTT. Its protein product is CASKRQGAHTEAFF. V gene TRBV27 combines with J gene TRBJ1-1; 10 bases are a match to TRBD1. The CDR3 is made up of 14 amino acids. V shed 7 bases, J shed 3 bases, and the junction held 5 bases outside the gene matches. Germline CDR1 is MNHEY and CDR2 is SMNVEV (reference sequence).

Turning to this clone: At the DNA level, this CDR3 is encoded by other sequences in the same sample as well. The chain carries TRBV27 and TRBJ2-3; D is unclear. The CDR3 has 14 residues. Germline-derived CDR1 and CDR2 are MNHEY and SMNVEV (reference sequence). The V end was cut by 2 bases, the J end by 0 bases, with 6 bases between. The CDR3 loop reads CASSLIGSTDTQYF. The CDR3 DNA follows: TGTGCCAGCAGTTTAATCGGGAGCACAGATACGCAGTATTTT.

The rearrangement joins TRBV7-9 to TRBJ1-6; no definite D call. Germline V gives CDR1 SEHNR, CDR2 FQNEAQ (reference sequence). The CDR3 totals 13 residues. The germline V and J ends were trimmed by 0 bases and 14 bases, with 11 bases remaining between them. CDR3 protein: CASSLADMRALHF. CDR3 bases: TGTGCCAGCAGCTTAGCAGACATGAGGGCCCTCCACTTT. Drawing the rest from reference TRBV7-9 and TRBJ1-6, the complete variable domain is DTGVSQNPRHKITKRGQNVTFRCDPISEHNRLYWYRQTLGQGPEFLTYFQNEAQLEKSRLLSDRFSAERPKGSFSTLEIQRTEQGDSAMYLCASSLADMRALHFGNGTRLTVT.

The chain combines TRBV13 with TRBJ2-1, with 9 bases that match TRBD1. This CDR3 has 15 residues. J lost 8 bases, V lost 5 bases, and 10 bases had no gene match. Germline V lookup: CDR1 PRHDT, CDR2 FYEKMQ (reference sequence). The CDR3 coding sequence is TGTGCCAGCAGCACCAGGACAGGGGCTGGCGATGAGCAGTTCTTC. It encodes CASSTRTGAGDEQFF.

This rearrangement joins TRBV7-8 to TRBJ2-3, with TRBD1 matching 9 bases. The germline V gene encodes CDR1 SGHVS and CDR2 FQNEAQ. The J segment lost 4 bases and the V segment lost 6 bases, leaving 2 bases of the junction unmatched. The CDR3 consists of 13 residues. The CDR3 nucleotides are TGTGCCAGCAGGGGACAGGGTTCAGATACGCAGTATTTT. Residues: CASRGQGSDTQYF.

This clone was detected a few times. This sequence joins TRBV5-1 and TRBJ2-4; D call uncertain. The CDR3 runs to 13 residues. CDR1 and CDR2 from the germline V gene are SGHRS and YFSETQ. V shed 3 bases and J shed 6 bases, with 10 bases lying between them. The CDR3 coding sequence is TGCGCCAGCAGCTCTGAGAGTGGAAACATTCAGTACTTC. This codes for CASSSESGNIQYF.

This clone was seen more than once but under ten times. V and J are TRBV11-2 and TRBJ2-7; 7 nucleotides agree with TRBD2. Germline V lookup: CDR1 SGHAT, CDR2 FQNNGV. CDR3 length equals 15 residues. V was clipped by 0 bases and J by 2 bases; unmatched bases: 4. The CDR3: CASSLDPSGAYEQYF. The CDR3, as DNA: TGTGCCAGCAGCTTAGATCCTAGCGGCGCCTACGAGCAGTACTTC.

This clone was counted between two and nine times. The rearrangement uses TRBV13 and TRBJ2-1; no clear D. CDR1 and CDR2 from the germline V gene are PRHDT and FYEKMQ (reference sequence). V dropped 6 bases and J dropped 10 bases, with 25 bases sitting between them. CDR3 length: 16 amino acids. The CDR3 loop is CASSPPRSTIIREQFF. CDR3 nucleotides: TGTGCCAGCAGTCCCCCGCGGTCCACGATAATTCGAGAGCAGTTCTTC.

The rearrangement links TRBV29-1 to TRBJ2-3; TRBD1 aligns across 9 bases. This CDR3 comprises 16 residues. V dropped 2 bases and J dropped 1; count of bases not matched to a gene: 7. Germline assignment: CDR1 SQVTM and CDR2 ANQGSEA. The CDR3 protein is CSVERGRTGGTDTQYF. The CDR3 nucleotides are TGCAGCGTTGAAAGGGGAAGGACAGGGGGCACAGATACGCAGTATTTT.

The chain recombines TRBV30 with TRBJ2-7, with unresolved D. The germline V gene encodes CDR1 GTSNPN and CDR2 SVGIG (reference sequence). V was pared by 0 bases and J by 4 bases, with 10 bases between. The CDR3 has 13 amino acids. For the CDR3, the DNA is TGTGCCTGGAGTGTAGGGCGAGCGTACGAGCAGTACTTC. This gives the protein CAWSVGRAYEQYF.

This sequence joins TRBV6-5 and TRBJ1-1; no firm D call. V dropped 7 bases and J dropped 4 bases, with 7 bases sitting between them. CDR3 length: 11 amino acids. Germline V gene lookup returns CDR1 MNHEY and CDR2 SVGAGI. CDR3 loop: CASKGSTEAFF. The CDR3 DNA is TGTGCCAGCAAGGGAAGCACTGAAGCTTTCTTT.

This clone has only one observation. V is TRBV10-3 and J is TRBJ2-7, with 7 positions matching TRBD2. Per germline, CDR1 ENHRY and CDR2 SYGVKD. J was trimmed by 3 bases and V by 10 bases; bases with no gene match: 3. The CDR3 runs to 11 residues. The CDR3 nucleotides are TGTGCCACGGCGGGGGACTACGAGCAGTACTTC. Its translation: CATAGDYEQYF.

The chain has TRBV29-1 and TRBJ2-7; D not resolved. The CDR3 contains 13 residues. Per germline, CDR1 SQVTM and CDR2 ANQGSEA. Trimming cost V 6 bases and J 2 bases, with 14 bases left between them. This chain's CDR3 is CSVKDLTTYEQYF. DNA of the CDR3: TGCAGCGTCAAAGACTTAACAACCTACGAGCAGTACTTC.

This rearrangement joins TRBV7-9 to TRBJ2-7; 7 positions match TRBD1. This CDR3 contains 16 residues. Trimming removed 5 bases from V and 0 bases from J; junction bases left unmatched: 10. CDR1 and CDR2 from the germline V gene are SEHNR and FQNEAQ (reference sequence). The CDR3 loop is CASSHLKQGFSYEQYF. The CDR3 DNA follows: TGTGCCAGCAGCCACCTCAAACAGGGGTTCTCCTACGAGCAGTACTTC.

The genes are TRBV27 and TRBJ1-5, with TRBD1 as a possible D gene (6 bases). Looked up from germline, CDR1 is MNHEY and CDR2 is SMNVEV (reference sequence). The CDR3 contains 15 residues. V was trimmed by 0 bases and J by 4 bases, leaving 10 bases between them. The CDR3 coding sequence is TGTGCCAGCAGTTTATCTCGGGGGGCAAATCAGCCCCAGCATTTT. This codes for CASSLSRGANQPQHF.

The genes are TRBV25-1 and TRBJ2-5, with D unclear. This CDR3 has 14 amino acids. Germline V gives CDR1 MGHDK, CDR2 SYGVNS. With 1 base removed from V and 1 base from J, the gap between germline ends came to 7 bases. CDR3 sequence: CASSELAGQETQYF. The CDR3 DNA follows: TGTGCCAGCAGTGAATTGGCAGGCCAAGAGACCCAGTACTTC.

The table lists this clone with a few counts. This rearrangement joins TRBV6-4 to TRBJ2-1; 9 bases are shared with TRBD1. J gave up 7 bases and V 6 bases, and 7 bases lay outside the gene matches. The CDR3 runs 14 residues. Germline V lookup: CDR1 MRHNA, CDR2 SNTAGT. CDR3 DNA sequence: TGTGCCAGCAGCGCCGGGACAGGGTCTAATGAGCAGTTCTTC. This codes for CASSAGTGSNEQFF.

This clone came up a few times. The V gene is TRBV11-2, the J gene TRBJ1-5; D call uncertain. V was pared by 5 bases and J by 6 bases, with 17 bases between. The CDR3 is made up of 15 amino acids. Germline lookup yields CDR1 SGHAT and CDR2 FQNNGV. The CDR3 region is CASSPGSAGSQPQHF. The CDR3, as DNA: TGTGCCAGCAGCCCCGGGTCTGCGGGGAGTCAGCCCCAGCATTTT. Together with reference TRBV11-2 and TRBJ1-5, the CDR3 gives the full variable domain: EAGVAQSPRYKIIEKRQSVAFWCNPISGHATLYWYQQILGQGPKLLIQFQNNGVVDDSQLPKDRFSAERLKGVDSTLKIQPAKLEDSAVYLCASSPGSAGSQPQHFGDGTRLSIL.

This chain joins TRBV9 and TRBJ2-7; D is unresolved. Germline loops: CDR1 SGDLS, CDR2 YYNGEE. Trimming took 4 bases from V and 2 from J, leaving 16 bases between them. The CDR3 sequence is 15 residues long. The CDR3 is CASSPRHISTYEQYF. DNA for the CDR3: TGTGCCAGCAGCCCTCGACACATTTCGACCTACGAGCAGTACTTC. Looking up the rest from reference TRBV9 and TRBJ2-7 gives the full variable domain: DSGVTQTPKHLITATGQRVTLRCSPRSGDLSVYWYQQSLDQGLQFLIQYYNGEERAKGNILERFSAQQFPDLHSELNLSSLELGDSALYFCASSPRHISTYEQYFGPGTRLTVT.

The gene calls are TRBV25-1 and TRBJ2-1; TRBD1 is a possible D gene (5 bases). Germline values: CDR1 MGHDK, CDR2 SYGVNS. V lost 5 bases and J 6 bases, leaving 11 bases between the germline ends. The CDR3 length is 13 residues. In nucleotides, the CDR3 is TGTGCCAGCAGTCGAAGGGGCCTCAATGAGCAGTTCTTC. Its protein product is CASSRRGLNEQFF.

This chain links TRBV5-6 with TRBJ1-5, with D perhaps matching TRBD1 (6 bases). The germline V and J ends were trimmed by 4 bases and 0 bases, with 14 bases remaining between them. This CDR3 has 16 amino acids. Germline V gives CDR1 SGHDT, CDR2 YYEEEE. In DNA form, the CDR3 reads TGTGCCAGCAGCACCGGCGCGGGGGCTAGCAATCAGCCCCAGCATTTT. It specifies CASSTGAGASNQPQHF.